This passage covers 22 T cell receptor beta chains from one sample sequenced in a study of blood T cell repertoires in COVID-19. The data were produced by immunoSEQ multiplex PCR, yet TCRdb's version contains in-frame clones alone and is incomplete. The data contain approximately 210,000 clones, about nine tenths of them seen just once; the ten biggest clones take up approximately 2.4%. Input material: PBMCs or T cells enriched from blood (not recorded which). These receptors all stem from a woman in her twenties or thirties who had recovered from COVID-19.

The CDR3 DNA reads TGTGCCAGCAGCCTAGATACGGGGTCGGGTAATGAAAAACTGTTTTTT. Amino acids: CASSLDTGSGNEKLFF. The chain is built from TRBV7-2 and TRBJ1-4, with no clear D. The CDR3 is 16 amino acids. From germline, CDR1 is SGHTA and CDR2 FQGNSA. V was clipped by 5 bases and J by 4 bases, with 17 bases between them.

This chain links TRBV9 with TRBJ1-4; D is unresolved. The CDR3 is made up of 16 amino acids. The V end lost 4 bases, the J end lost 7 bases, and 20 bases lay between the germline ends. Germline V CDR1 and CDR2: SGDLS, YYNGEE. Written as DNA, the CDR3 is TGTGCCAGCAGCCCCCTGGGTGGGAGGCTCGGTGAAAAACTGTTTTTT. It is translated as CASSPLGGRLGEKLFF.

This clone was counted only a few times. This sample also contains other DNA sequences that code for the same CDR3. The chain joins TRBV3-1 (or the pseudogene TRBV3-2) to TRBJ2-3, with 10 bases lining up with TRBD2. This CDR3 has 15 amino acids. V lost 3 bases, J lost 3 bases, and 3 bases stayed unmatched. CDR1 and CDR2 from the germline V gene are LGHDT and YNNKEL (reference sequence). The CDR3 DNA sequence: TGTGCCAGCAGCCAGCTAGCGGGAGCTACAGATACGCAGTATTTT. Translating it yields CASSQLAGATDTQYF.

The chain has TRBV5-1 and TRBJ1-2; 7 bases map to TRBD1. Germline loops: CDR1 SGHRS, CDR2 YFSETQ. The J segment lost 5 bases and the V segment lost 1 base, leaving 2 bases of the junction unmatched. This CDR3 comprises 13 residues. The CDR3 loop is CASSLLQGYGYTF. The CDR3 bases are TGCGCCAGCAGCTTGTTACAGGGGTATGGCTACACCTTC.

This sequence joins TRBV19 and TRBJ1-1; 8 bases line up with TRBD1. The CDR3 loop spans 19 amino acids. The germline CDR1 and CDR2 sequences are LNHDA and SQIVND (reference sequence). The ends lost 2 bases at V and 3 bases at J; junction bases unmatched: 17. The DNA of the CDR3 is TGTGCCAGTAGTATACGGGGGAAGGTGACAGGGGTTGGTGACACTGAAGCTTTCTTT. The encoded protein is CASSIRGKVTGVGDTEAFF.

CDR3 DNA sequence: TGTGCCAGCAGCGTAGCCGGGGTTAATCAGCCCCAGCATTTT. It codes for CASSVAGVNQPQHF. J is TRBJ1-5 and V is TRBV9; D unclear. V shed 0 bases and J shed 4 bases, with 8 bases lying between them. The CDR3 has 14 amino acids. Germline loops: CDR1 SGDLS, CDR2 YYNGEE.

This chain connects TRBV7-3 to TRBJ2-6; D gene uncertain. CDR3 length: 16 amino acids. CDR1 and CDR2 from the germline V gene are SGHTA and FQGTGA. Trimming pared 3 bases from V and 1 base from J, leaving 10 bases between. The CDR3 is CASSFRQTSGANVLTF. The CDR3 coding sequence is TGTGCCAGCAGCTTCCGACAAACTTCTGGGGCCAACGTCCTGACTTTC. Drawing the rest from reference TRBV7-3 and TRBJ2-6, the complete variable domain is GAGVSQTPSNKVTEKGKYVELRCDPISGHTALYWYRQSLGQGPEFLIYFQGTGAADDSGLPNDRFFAVRPEGSVSTLKIQRTERGDSAVYLCASSFRQTSGANVLTFGAGSRLTVL.

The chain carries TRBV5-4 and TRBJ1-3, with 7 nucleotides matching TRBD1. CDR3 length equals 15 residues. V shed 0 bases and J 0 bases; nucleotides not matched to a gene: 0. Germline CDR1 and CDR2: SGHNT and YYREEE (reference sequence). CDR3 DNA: TGTGCCAGCAGCTTGGACAGGGGCTCTGGAAACACCATATATTTT. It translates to CASSLDRGSGNTIYF.

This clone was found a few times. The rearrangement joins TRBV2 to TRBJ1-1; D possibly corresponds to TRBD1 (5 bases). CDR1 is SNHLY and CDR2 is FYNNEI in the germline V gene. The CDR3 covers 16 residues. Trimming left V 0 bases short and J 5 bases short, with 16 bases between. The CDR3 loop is CASSEALQGVMTEAFF. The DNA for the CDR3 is TGTGCCAGCAGTGAAGCGCTTCAGGGCGTGATGACTGAAGCTTTCTTT.

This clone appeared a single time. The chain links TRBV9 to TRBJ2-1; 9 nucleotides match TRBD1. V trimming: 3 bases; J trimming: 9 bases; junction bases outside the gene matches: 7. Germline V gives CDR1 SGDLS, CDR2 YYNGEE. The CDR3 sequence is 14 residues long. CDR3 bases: TGTGCCAGCAGCGACGGGACAGGGAAGGCTGAGCAGTTCTTC. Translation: CASSDGTGKAEQFF.

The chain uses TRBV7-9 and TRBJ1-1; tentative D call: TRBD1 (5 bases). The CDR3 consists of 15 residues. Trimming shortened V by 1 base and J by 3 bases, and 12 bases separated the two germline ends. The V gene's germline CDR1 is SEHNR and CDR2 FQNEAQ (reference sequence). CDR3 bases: TGTGCCAGCAGCTTAGACGCAGGGTGGGACACTGAAGCTTTCTTT. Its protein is CASSLDAGWDTEAFF.

CDR3: CATSRALAGFTDTQYF. The CDR3 DNA sequence: TGTGCCACCAGCAGAGCCCTAGCGGGGTTCACAGATACGCAGTATTTT. The chain joins TRBV15 to TRBJ2-3, with 9 nucleotides matching TRBD2. The CDR3 extends over 16 amino acids. Germline lookup yields CDR1 LNHNV and CDR2 YYDKDF (reference sequence). The junction had 4 bases not matched to a gene; V was cut back by 1 base and J by 2 bases. The whole variable domain, filled in from reference TRBV15 and TRBJ2-3, reads DAMVIQNPRYQVTQFGKPVTLSCSQTLNHNVMYWYQQKSSQAPKLLFHYYDKDFNNEADTPDNFQSRRPNTSFCFLDIRSPGLGDTAMYLCATSRALAGFTDTQYFGPGTRLTVL.

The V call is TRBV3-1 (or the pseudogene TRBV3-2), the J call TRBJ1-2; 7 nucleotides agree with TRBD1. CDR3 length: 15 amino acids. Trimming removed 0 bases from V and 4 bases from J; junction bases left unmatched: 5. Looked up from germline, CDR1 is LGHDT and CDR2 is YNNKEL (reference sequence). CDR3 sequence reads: CASSQENRGSYGYTF. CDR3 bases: TGTGCCAGCAGCCAAGAAAACAGGGGAAGCTATGGCTACACCTTC.

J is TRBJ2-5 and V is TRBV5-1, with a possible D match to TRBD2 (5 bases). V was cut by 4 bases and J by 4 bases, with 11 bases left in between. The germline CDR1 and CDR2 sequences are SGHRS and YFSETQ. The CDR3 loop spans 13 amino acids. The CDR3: CASSIGGGETQYF. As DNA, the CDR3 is TGCGCCAGCAGCATTGGCGGAGGAGAGACCCAGTACTTC.

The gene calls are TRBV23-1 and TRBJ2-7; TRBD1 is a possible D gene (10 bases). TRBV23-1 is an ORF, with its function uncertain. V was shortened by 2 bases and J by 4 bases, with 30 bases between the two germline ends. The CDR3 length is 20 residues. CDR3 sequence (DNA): TGCGCCAGCAGTCAAGACGGACAGGGGGGGACATTTGCGGGAGGGTACGAGCAGTACTTC. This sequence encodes CASSQDGQGGTFAGGYEQYF.

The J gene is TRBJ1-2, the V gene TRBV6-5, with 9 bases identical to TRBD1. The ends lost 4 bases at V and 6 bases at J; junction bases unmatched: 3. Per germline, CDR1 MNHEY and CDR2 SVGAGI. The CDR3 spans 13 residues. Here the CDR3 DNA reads TGTGCCAGCAGTTTACAGGGGGCGGATGGCTACACCTTC. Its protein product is CASSLQGADGYTF.

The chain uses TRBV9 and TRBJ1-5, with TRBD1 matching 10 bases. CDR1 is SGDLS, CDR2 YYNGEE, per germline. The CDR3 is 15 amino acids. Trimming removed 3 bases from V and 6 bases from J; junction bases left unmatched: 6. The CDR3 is CASSATGGEGQPQHF. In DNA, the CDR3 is TGTGCCAGCAGCGCGACAGGGGGCGAAGGTCAGCCCCAGCATTTT.

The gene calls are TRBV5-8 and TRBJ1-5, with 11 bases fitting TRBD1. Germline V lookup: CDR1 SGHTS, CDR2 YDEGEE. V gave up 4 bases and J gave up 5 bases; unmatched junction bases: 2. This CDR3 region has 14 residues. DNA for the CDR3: TGTGCCAGCAGCGTGGGACAGGGGGATCAGCCCCAGCATTTT. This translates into CASSVGQGDQPQHF. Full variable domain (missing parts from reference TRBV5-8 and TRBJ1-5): EAGVTQSPTHLIKTRGQQATLRCSPISGHTSVYWYQQALGLGLQFLLWYDEGEERNRGNFPPRFSGRQFPNYSSELNVNALELEDSALYLCASSVGQGDQPQHFGDGTRLSIL.

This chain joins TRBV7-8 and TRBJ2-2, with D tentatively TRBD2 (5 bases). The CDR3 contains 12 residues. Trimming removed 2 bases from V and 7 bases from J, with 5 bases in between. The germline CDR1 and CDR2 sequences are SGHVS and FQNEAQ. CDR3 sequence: CASSLRGGELFF. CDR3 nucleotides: TGTGCCAGCAGCTTACGGGGCGGGGAGCTGTTTTTT.

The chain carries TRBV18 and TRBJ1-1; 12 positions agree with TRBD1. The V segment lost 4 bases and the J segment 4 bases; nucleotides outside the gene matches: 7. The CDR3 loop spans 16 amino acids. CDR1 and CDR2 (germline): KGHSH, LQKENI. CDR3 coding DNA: TGTGCCAGCTCACGAGGGACAGGGGGCTCTGTCACTGAAGCTTTCTTT. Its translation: CASSRGTGGSVTEAFF.

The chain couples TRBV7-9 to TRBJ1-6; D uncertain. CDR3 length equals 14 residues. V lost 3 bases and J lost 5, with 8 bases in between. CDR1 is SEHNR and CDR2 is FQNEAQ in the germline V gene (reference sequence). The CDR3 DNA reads TGTGCCAGCAGCTTTTTAACAGATAATTCACCCCTCCACTTT. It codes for CASSFLTDNSPLHF.

The CDR3 spells CASSPPRSYEQYF. The CDR3 DNA sequence: TGTGCCAGCAGCCCTCCCCGCTCCTACGAGCAGTACTTC. J is TRBJ2-7 and V is TRBV7-9; D remains ambiguous. Germline loops: CDR1 SEHNR, CDR2 FQNEAQ (reference sequence). The CDR3 is made up of 13 amino acids. Trimming took off 5 bases at V and 0 bases at J, with 8 bases between the two ends.